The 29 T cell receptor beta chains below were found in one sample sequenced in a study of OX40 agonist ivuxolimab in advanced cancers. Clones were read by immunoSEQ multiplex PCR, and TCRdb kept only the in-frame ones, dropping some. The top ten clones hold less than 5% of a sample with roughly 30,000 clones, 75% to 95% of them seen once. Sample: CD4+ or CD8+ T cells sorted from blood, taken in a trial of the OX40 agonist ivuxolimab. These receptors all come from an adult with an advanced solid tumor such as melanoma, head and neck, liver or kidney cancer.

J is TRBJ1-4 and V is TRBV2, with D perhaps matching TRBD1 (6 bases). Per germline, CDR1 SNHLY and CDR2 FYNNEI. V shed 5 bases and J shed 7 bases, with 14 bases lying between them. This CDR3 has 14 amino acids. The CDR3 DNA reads TGTGCCAGCAGTAGGACAGTCGCTACTGAAAAACTGTTTTTT. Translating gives CASSRTVATEKLFF.

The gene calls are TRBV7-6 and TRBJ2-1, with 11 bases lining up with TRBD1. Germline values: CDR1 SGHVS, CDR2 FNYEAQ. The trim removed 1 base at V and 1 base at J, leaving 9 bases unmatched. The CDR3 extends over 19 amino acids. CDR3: CASSLEAAGTGGSYNEQFF. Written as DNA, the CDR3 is TGTGCCAGCAGCTTAGAAGCCGCCGGGACAGGGGGATCCTACAATGAGCAGTTCTTC. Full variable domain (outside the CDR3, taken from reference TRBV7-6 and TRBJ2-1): GAGVSQSPRYKVTKRGQDVALRCDPISGHVSLYWYRQALGQGPEFLTYFNYEAQQDKSGLPNDRFSAERPEGSISTLTIQRTEQRDSAMYRCASSLEAAGTGGSYNEQFFGPGTRLTVL.

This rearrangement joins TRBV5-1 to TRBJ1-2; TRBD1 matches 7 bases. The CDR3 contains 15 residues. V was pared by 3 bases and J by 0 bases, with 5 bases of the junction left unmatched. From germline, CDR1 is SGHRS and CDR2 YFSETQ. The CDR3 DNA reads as TGCGCCAGCAGCTATGGGACAGCAGCTAACTATGGCTACACCTTC. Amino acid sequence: CASSYGTAANYGYTF.

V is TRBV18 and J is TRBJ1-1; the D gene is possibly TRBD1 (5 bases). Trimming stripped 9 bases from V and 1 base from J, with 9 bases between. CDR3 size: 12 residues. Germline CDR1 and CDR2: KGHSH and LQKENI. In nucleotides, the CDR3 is TGTGCCAGTGGGGGTCAGAACACTGAAGCTTTCTTT. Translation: CASGGQNTEAFF.

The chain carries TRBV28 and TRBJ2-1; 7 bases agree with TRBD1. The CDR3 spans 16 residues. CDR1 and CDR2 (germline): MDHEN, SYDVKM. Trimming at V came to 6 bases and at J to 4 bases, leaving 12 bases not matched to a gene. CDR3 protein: CASRETGTVVYNEQFF. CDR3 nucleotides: TGTGCCAGCAGGGAAACCGGGACAGTCGTGTACAATGAGCAGTTCTTC. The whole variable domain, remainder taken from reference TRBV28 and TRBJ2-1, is DVKVTQSSRYLVKRTGEKVFLECVQDMDHENMFWYRQDPGLGLRLIYFSYDVKMKEKGDIPEGYSVSREKKERFSLILESASTNQTSMYLCASRETGTVVYNEQFFGPGTRLTVL.

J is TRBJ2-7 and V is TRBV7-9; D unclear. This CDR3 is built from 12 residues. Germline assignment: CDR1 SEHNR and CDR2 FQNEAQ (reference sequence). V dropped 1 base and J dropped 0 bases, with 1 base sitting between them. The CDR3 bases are TGTGCCAGCAGCTTAGTCTCCTACGAGCAGTACTTC. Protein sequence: CASSLVSYEQYF.

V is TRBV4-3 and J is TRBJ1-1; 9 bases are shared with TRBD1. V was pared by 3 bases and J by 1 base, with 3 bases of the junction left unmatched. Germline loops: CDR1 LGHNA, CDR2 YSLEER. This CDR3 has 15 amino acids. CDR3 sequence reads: CASSHLTGGNTEAFF. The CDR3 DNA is TGCGCCAGCAGCCACCTGACAGGGGGGAACACTGAAGCTTTCTTT.

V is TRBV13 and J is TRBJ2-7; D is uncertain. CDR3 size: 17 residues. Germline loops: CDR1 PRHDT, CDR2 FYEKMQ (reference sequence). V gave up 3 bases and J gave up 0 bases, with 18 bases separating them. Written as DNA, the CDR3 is TGTGCCAGCAGCTTCAGCCTCCAGGAATTGCCCTCCTACGAGCAGTACTTC. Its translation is CASSFSLQELPSYEQYF. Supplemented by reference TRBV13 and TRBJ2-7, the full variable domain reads AAGVIQSPRHLIKEKRETATLKCYPIPRHDTVYWYQQGPGQDPQFLISFYEKMQSDKGSIPDRFSAQQFSDYHSELNMSSLELGDSALYFCASSFSLQELPSYEQYFGPGTRLTVT.

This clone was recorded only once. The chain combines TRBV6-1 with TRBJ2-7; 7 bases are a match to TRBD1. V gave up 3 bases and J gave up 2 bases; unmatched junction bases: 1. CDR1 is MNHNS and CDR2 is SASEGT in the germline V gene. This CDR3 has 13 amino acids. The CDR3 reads CASSEGQTYEQYF. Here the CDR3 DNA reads TGTGCCAGCAGTGAGGGACAGACCTACGAGCAGTACTTC.

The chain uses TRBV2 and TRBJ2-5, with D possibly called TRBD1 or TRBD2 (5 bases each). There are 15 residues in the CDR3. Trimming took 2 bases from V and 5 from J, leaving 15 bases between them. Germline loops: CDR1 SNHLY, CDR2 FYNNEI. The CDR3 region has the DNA TGTGCCAGCAGTGAAATCTGGGGGTTCGAGGAGACCCAGTACTTC. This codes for CASSEIWGFEETQYF.

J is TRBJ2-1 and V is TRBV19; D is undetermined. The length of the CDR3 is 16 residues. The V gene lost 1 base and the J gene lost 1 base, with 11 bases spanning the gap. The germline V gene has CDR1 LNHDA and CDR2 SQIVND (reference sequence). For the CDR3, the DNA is TGTGCCAGTAGTATAGCGGGCGGTGGGTCCTACAATGAGCAGTTCTTC. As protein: CASSIAGGGSYNEQFF.

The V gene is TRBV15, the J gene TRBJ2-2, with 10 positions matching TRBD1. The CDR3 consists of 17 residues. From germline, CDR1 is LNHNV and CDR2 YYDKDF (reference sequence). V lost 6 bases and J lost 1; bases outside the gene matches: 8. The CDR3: CATRPTGGNVNTGELFF. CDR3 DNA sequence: TGTGCCACCAGACCGACAGGGGGCAATGTGAACACCGGGGAGCTGTTTTTT.

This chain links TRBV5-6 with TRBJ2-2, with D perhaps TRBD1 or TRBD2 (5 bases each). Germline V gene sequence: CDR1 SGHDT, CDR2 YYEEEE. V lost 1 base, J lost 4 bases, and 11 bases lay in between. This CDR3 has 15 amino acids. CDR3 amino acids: CASSLIRDRTGELFF. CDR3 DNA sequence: TGTGCCAGCAGCTTGATCAGGGACCGCACCGGGGAGCTGTTTTTT.

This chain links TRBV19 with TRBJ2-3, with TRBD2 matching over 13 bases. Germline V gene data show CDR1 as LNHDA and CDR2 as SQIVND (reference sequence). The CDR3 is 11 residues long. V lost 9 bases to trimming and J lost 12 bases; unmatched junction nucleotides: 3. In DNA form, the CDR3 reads TGTGCCAGCGGGACTAGCGGGGCTCAGTATTTT. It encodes CASGTSGAQYF.

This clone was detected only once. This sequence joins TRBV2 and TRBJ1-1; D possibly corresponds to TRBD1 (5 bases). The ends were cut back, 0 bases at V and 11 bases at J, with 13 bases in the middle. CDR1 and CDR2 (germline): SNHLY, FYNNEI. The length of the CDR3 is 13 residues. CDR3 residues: CASSEALGAVAFF. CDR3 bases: TGTGCCAGCAGTGAAGCGCTCGGGGCCGTGGCTTTCTTT.

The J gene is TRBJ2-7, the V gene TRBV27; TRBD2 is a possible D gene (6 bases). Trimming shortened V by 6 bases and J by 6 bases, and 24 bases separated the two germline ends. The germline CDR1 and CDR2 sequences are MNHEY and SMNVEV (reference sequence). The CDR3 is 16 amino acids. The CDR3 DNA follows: TGTGCCAGCAGACCCCTTGCCGCGGAGGGTAGGTCCGAGCAGTACGTC. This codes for CASRPLAAEGRSEQYV.

The CDR3 reads CASSSYGGYYGYTF. The CDR3 DNA follows: TGTGCCAGCAGTTCCTACGGGGGTTACTATGGCTACACCTTC. This chain joins TRBV6-5 and TRBJ1-2; tentative D call: TRBD1 (5 bases). Trimming left V 4 bases short and J 3 bases short, with 12 bases between. This CDR3 contains 14 residues. CDR1 and CDR2 (germline): MNHEY, SVGAGI.

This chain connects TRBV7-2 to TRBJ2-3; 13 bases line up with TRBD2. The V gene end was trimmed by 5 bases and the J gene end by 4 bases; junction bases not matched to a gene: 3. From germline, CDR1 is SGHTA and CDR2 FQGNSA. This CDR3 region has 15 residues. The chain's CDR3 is CASSRTSGSSDTQYF. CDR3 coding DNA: TGTGCCAGCAGCCGGACTAGCGGGAGTTCAGATACGCAGTATTTT.

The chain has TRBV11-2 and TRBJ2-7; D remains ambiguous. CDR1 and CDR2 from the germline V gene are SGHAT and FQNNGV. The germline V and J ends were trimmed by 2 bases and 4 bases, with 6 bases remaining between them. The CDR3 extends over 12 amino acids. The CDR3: CASSLMRYEQYV. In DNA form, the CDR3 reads TGTGCCAGCAGCTTAATGAGGTACGAGCAGTACGTC.

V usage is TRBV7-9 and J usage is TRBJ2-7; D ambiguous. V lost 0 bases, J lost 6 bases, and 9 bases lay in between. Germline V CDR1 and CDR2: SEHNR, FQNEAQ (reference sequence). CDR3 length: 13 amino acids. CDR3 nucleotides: TGTGCCAGCAGCTTAGCGTCTAGTACCGAGCAGTACTTC. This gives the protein CASSLASSTEQYF.

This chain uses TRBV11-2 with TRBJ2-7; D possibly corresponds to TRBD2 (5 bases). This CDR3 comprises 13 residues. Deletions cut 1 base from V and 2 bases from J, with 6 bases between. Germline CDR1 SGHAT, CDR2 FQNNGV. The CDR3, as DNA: TGTGCCAGCAGCTTAGGACTAACCTACGAGCAGTACGTC. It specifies CASSLGLTYEQYV.

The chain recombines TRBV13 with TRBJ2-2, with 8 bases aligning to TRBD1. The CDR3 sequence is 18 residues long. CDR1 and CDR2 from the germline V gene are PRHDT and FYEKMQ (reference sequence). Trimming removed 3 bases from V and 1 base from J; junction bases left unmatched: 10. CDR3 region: CASSFEQGAFLNTGELFF. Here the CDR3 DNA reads TGTGCCAGCAGCTTTGAGCAGGGGGCGTTTTTGAACACCGGGGAGCTGTTTTTT.

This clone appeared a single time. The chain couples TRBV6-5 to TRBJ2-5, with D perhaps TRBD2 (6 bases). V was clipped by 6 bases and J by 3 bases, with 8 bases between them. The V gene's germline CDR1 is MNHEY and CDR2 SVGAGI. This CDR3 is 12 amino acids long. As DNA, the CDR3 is TGTGCCAGCAGGGGACTGAAAGAGACCCAGTACTTC. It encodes CASRGLKETQYF.

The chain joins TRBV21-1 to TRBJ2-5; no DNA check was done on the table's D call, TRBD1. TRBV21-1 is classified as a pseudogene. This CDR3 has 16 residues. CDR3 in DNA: TGTGCCAGCAGCAAAGTACTAAGGGGATCGGTAGAGACCCAGTACTTC. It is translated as CASSKVLRGSVETQYF.

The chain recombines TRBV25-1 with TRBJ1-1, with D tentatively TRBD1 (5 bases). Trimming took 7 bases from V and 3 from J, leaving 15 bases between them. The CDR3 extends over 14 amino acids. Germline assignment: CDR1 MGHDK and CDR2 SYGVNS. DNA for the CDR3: TGTGCCAGCACTAGCTGGGGGTGGGACACTGAAGCTTTCTTT. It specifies CASTSWGWDTEAFF.

The CDR3 loop is CSVESGSGRAYEQYF. The CDR3 DNA sequence: TGCAGCGTTGAGTCCGGTTCGGGTCGAGCCTACGAGCAGTACTTC. The rearrangement joins TRBV29-1 to TRBJ2-7; D unresolved. Trimming took 3 bases from V and 2 from J, leaving 17 bases between them. The CDR3 is 15 amino acids. From germline, CDR1 is SQVTM and CDR2 ANQGSEA.

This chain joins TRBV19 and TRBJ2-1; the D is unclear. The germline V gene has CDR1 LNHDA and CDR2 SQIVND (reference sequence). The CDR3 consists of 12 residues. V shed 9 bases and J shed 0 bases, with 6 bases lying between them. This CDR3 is CASGDSYNEQFF. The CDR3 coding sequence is TGTGCCAGCGGAGACTCCTACAATGAGCAGTTCTTC.

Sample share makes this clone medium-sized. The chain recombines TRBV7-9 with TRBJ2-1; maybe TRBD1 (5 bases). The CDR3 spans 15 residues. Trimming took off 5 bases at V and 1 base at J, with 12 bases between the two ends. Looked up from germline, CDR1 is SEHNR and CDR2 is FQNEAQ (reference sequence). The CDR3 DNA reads TGTGCCAGCAGCCCCCTAGGGGCGTCCTACAATGAGCAGTTCTTC. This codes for CASSPLGASYNEQFF.

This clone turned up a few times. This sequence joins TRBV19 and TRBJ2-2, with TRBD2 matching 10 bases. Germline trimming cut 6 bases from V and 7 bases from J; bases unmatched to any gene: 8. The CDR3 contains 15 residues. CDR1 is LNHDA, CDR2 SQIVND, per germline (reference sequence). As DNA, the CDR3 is TGTGCCAGTAGGGCAGCGGGAGGGCCGTACGGGGAGCTGTTTTTT. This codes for CASRAAGGPYGELFF.